This T cell receptor beta chain was obtained from a study of T-cell memory formation after mild COVID-19. CDR1 and CDR2 from the germline V gene are MNHEY and SVGEGT. The junction had 4 bases not matched to a gene; V was cut back by 4 bases and J by 5 bases. The CDR3 is made up of 13 amino acids. Using its own MiXCR run on the 5' RACE reads, TCRdb lists one record per CDR3 protein. Here the sample spans 150,000 or so distinct CDR3 sequences, about 9.9% being singletons. The chain couples TRBV6-2 or TRBV6-3 to TRBJ2-5; 7 nucleotides agree with TRBD2. The sample was PBMCs or a T cell subset sorted from them (not recorded which). The TCR originated in a man in his late teens or twenties who had mild COVID-19 (a few samples of this study predate the infection). Cell type and time point are not known. Written as DNA, the CDR3 is TGTGCCAGCAGTTGGGGGGGTCGGGAGACCCAGTACTTC. Its protein is CASSWGGRETQYF.